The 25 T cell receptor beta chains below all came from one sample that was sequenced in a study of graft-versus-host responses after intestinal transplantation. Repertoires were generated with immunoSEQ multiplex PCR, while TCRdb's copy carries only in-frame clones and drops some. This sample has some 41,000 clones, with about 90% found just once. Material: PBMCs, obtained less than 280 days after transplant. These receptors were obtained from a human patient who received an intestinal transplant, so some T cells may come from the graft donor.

The CDR3 region is CASRSGHRWDTEAFF. The CDR3 nucleotides read TGTGCCAGCAGGTCGGGTCACCGATGGGACACTGAAGCTTTCTTT. The chain couples TRBV27 to TRBJ1-1; D is uncertain. Germline V gives CDR1 MNHEY, CDR2 SMNVEV (reference sequence). This CDR3 comprises 15 residues. Trimming shortened V by 6 bases and J by 3 bases, and 17 bases separated the two germline ends.

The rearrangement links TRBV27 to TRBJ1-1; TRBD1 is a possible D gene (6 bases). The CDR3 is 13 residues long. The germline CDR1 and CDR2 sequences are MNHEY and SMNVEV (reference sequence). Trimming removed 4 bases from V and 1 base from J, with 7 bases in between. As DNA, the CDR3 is TGTGCCAGCAGTTGGACAGCGAACACTGAAGCTTTCTTT. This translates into CASSWTANTEAFF.

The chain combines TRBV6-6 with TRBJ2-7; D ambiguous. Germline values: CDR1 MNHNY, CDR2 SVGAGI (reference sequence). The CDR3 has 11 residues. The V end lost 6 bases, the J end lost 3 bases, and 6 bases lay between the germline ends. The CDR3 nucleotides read TGTGCCAGCAGCTCTATCTACGAGCAGTACTTC. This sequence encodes CASSSIYEQYF.

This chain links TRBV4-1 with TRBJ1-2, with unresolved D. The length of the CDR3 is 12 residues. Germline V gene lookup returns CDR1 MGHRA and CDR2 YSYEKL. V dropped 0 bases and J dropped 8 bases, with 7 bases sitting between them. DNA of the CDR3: TGCGCCAGCAGCCAAGATGAAGGGGGCTACACCTTC. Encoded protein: CASSQDEGGYTF.

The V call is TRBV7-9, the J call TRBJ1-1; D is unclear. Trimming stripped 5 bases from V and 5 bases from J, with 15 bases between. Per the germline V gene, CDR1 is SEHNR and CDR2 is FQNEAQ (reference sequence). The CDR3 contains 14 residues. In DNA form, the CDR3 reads TGTGCCAGCAGCCCTTCGTCGGCATGGACTGAAGCTTTCTTT. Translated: CASSPSSAWTEAFF.

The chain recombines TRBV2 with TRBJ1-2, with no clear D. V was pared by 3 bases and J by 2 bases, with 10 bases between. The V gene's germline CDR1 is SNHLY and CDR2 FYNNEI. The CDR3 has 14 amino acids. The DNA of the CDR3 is TGTGCCAGCAGTGAGCAGGCAGGCAACTATGGCTACACCTTC. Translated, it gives CASSEQAGNYGYTF.

The DNA of the CDR3 is TGTGCCAGCAGCTACCCCGCAGATACGCAGTATTTT. The encoded protein is CASSYPADTQYF. V is TRBV7-2 and J is TRBJ2-3; D gene unclear. Germline V gene sequence: CDR1 SGHTA, CDR2 FQGNSA. The CDR3 spans 12 residues. V lost 4 bases to trimming and J lost 4 bases, with 6 bases between them.

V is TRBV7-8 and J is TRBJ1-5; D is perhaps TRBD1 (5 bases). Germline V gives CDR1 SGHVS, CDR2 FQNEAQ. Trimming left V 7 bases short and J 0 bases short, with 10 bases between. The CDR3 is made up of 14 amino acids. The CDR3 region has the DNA TGTGCCAGCACCTTGGGGGATAGCAATCAGCCCCAGCATTTT. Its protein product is CASTLGDSNQPQHF.

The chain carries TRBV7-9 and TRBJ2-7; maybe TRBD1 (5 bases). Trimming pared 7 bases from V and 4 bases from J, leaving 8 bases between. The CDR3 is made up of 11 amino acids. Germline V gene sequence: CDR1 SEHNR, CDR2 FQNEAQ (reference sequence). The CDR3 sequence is CASTQGYEQYF. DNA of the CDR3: TGTGCCAGCACTCAGGGTTACGAGCAGTACTTC. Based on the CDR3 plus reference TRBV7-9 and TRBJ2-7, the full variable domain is DTGVSQNPRHKITKRGQNVTFRCDPISEHNRLYWYRQTLGQGPEFLTYFQNEAQLEKSRLLSDRFSAERPKGSFSTLEIQRTEQGDSAMYLCASTQGYEQYFGPGTRLTVT.

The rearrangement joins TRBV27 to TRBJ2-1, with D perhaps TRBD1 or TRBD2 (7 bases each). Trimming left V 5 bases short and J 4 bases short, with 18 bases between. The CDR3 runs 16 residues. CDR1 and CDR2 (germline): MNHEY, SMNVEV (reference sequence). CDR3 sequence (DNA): TGTGCCAGCAGTCCGGATACAGGGGACTATTACAATGAGCAGTTCTTC. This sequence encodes CASSPDTGDYYNEQFF.

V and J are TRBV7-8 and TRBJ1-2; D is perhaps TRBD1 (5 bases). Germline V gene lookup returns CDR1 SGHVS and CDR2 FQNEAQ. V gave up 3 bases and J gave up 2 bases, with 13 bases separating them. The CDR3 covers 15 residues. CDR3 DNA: TGTGCCAGCAGCTTCGAGAGGGGACCCAACTATGGCTACACCTTC. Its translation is CASSFERGPNYGYTF.

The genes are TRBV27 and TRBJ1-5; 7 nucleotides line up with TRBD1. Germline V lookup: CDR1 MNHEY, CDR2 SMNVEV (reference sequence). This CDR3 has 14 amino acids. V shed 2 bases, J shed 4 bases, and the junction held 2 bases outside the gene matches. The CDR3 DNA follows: TGTGCCAGCAGTTTACAGGGGGGTAATCAGCCCCAGCATTTT. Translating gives CASSLQGGNQPQHF.

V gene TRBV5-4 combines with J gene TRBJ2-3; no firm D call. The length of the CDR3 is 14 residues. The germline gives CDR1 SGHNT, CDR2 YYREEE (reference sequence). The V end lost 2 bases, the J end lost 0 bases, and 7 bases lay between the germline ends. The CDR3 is CASSFARSTDTQYF. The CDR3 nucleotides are TGTGCCAGCAGCTTTGCCCGCAGCACAGATACGCAGTATTTT.

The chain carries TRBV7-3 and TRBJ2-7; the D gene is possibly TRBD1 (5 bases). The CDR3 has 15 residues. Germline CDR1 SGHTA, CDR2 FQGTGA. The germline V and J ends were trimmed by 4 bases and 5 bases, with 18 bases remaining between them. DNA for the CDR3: TGTGCCAGCAGCTCCACCCTAGGGGCCCAGCACGAGCAGTACTTC. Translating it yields CASSSTLGAQHEQYF.

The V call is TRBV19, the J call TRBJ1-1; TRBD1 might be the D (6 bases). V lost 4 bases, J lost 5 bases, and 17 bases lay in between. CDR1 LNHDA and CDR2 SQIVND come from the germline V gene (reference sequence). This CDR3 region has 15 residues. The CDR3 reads CASSRSQQGRTEAFF. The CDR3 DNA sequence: TGTGCCAGTAGTAGGTCTCAACAGGGTCGGACTGAAGCTTTCTTT.

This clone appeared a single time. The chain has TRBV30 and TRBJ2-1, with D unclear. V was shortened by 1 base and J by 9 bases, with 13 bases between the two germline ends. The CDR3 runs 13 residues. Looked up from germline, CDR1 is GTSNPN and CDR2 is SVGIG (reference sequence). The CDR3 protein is CAWSGIAFSEQFF. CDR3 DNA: TGTGCCTGGAGTGGGATAGCCTTTAGTGAGCAGTTCTTC.

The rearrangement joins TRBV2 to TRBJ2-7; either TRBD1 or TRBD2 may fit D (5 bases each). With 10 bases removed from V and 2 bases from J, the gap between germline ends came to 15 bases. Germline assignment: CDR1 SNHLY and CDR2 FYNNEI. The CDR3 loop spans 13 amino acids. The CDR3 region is CANGAALTYEQYF. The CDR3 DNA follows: TGTGCCAACGGGGCGGCCCTAACCTACGAGCAGTACTTC.

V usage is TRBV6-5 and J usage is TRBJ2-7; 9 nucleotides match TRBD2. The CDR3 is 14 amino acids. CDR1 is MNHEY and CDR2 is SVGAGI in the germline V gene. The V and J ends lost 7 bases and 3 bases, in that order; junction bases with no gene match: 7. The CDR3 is CASTRTSVGYEQYF. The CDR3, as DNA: TGTGCCAGCACCAGGACTAGCGTAGGCTACGAGCAGTACTTC.

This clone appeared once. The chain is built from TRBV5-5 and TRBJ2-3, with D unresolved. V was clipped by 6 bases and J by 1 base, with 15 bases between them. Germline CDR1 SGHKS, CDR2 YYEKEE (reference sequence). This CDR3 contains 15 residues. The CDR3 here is CASTRVASGTDTQYF. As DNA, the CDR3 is TGTGCCAGCACCCGGGTTGCAAGTGGCACAGATACGCAGTATTTT.

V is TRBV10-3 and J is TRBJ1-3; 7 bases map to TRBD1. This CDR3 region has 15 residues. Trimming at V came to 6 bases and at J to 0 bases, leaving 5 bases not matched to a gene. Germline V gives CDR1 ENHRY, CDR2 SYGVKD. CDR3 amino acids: CAISLRGFSGNTIYF. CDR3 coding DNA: TGTGCCATCAGCCTCAGGGGGTTCTCTGGAAACACCATATATTTT.

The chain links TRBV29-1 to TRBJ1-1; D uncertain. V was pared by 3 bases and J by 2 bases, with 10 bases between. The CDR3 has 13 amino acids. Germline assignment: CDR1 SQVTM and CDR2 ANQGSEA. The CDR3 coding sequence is TGCAGCGTTGAGAATTGGGGAAACACTGAAGCTTTCTTT. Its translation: CSVENWGNTEAFF.

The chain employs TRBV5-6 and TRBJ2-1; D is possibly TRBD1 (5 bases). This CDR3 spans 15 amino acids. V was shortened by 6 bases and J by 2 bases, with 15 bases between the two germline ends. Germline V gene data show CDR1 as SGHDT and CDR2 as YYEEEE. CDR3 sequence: CASTKEQGPYNEQFF. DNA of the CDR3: TGTGCCAGCACCAAAGAGCAGGGCCCCTACAATGAGCAGTTCTTC. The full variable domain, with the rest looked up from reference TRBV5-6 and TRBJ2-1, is DAGVTQSPTHLIKTRGQQVTLRCSPKSGHDTVSWYQQALGQGPQFIFQYYEEEERQRGNFPDRFSGHQFPNYSSELNVNALLLGDSALYLCASTKEQGPYNEQFFGPGTRLTVL.

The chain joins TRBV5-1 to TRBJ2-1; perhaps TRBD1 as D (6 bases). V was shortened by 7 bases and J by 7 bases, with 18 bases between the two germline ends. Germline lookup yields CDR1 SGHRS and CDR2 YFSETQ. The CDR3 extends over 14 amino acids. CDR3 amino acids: CASGEGGRENEQFF. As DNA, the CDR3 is TGCGCCAGCGGAGAAGGGGGTCGGGAAAATGAGCAGTTCTTC.

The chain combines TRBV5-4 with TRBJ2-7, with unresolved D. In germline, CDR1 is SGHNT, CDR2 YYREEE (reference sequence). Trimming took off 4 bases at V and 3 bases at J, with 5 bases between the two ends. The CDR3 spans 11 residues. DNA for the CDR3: TGTGCCAGCAGCAACCACTACGAGCAGTACTTC. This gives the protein CASSNHYEQYF.

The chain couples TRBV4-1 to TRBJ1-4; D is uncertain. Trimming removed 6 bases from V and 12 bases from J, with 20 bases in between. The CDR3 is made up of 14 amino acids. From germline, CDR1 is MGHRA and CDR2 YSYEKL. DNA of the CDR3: TGCGCCAGCAGAAGAATAGGGCTGGAGGAAGAACTGTTTTTT. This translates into CASRRIGLEEELFF.